These 28 T cell receptor beta chains came from one sample sequenced in a study of blood T cell repertoires in COVID-19. Sequencing was performed with immunoSEQ multiplex PCR; in TCRdb, only in-frame clones are kept and a portion is missing. In the table there are around 190,000 clones, about 80% of which are singletons. The sample was peripheral blood. The receptors derive from a man aged 60 to 75 with acute or convalescent COVID-19.

V and J are TRBV4-1 and TRBJ2-1; tentative D call: TRBD2 (6 bases). The CDR3 runs to 15 residues. V was clipped by 5 bases and J by 3 bases, with 14 bases between them. Germline assignment: CDR1 MGHRA and CDR2 YSYEKL. The CDR3 DNA is TGCGCCAGCAGCTTGGCCGGGACTGGCTACAATGAGCAGTTCTTC. Translation gives CASSLAGTGYNEQFF.

CDR3 residues: CSASGDYRTDTQYF. CDR3 sequence (DNA): TGCAGTGCTAGTGGGGACTATCGCACAGATACGCAGTATTTT. The chain couples TRBV20-1 to TRBJ2-3; TRBD2 matches at 7 bases. In germline, CDR1 is DFQATT, CDR2 SNEGSKA (reference sequence). The CDR3 has 14 residues. J lost 1 base, V lost 3 bases, and 4 bases had no gene match.

This rearrangement joins TRBV13 to TRBJ1-2; D not certain. The CDR3 contains 14 residues. V lost 5 bases and J 5 bases, leaving 15 bases between the germline ends. Germline CDR1 is PRHDT and CDR2 is FYEKMQ (reference sequence). DNA of the CDR3: TGTGCCAGCAGCGGGCGGGAGAGGGTTTATGGCTACACCTTC. The encoded protein is CASSGRERVYGYTF. Filled out from reference TRBV13 and TRBJ1-2, the complete variable domain reads AAGVIQSPRHLIKEKRETATLKCYPIPRHDTVYWYQQGPGQDPQFLISFYEKMQSDKGSIPDRFSAQQFSDYHSELNMSSLELGDSALYFCASSGRERVYGYTFGSGTRLTVV.

V is TRBV15 and J is TRBJ1-2; 8 bases fit TRBD1. The CDR3 runs to 15 residues. Germline V CDR1 and CDR2: LNHNV, YYDKDF (reference sequence). Trimming cost V 1 base and J 4 bases; bases outside gene matches: 5. Written as DNA, the CDR3 is TGTGCCACCAGCAGAGCGGGGCAGGGGGCCTATGGCTACACCTTC. Residues: CATSRAGQGAYGYTF. The full variable domain, rest sourced from reference TRBV15 and TRBJ1-2, is DAMVIQNPRYQVTQFGKPVTLSCSQTLNHNVMYWYQQKSSQAPKLLFHYYDKDFNNEADTPDNFQSRRPNTSFCFLDIRSPGLGDTAMYLCATSRAGQGAYGYTFGSGTRLTVV.

V gene TRBV12-3 or TRBV12-4 combines with J gene TRBJ2-1, with 8 bases matching TRBD1. This CDR3 region has 13 residues. Trimming took 2 bases from V and 7 from J; bases not matched to a gene: 1. The CDR3 loop reads CASSLTGGNEQFF. For the CDR3, the DNA is TGTGCCAGCAGTTTAACAGGGGGAAATGAGCAGTTCTTC.

This clone has just a few counts. The gene calls are TRBV3-1 (or the pseudogene TRBV3-2) and TRBJ1-6; 7 positions match TRBD1. This CDR3 spans 15 amino acids. Unmatched junction bases numbered 7, after V lost 4 bases and J lost 7 bases. CDR1 and CDR2 (germline): LGHDT, YNNKEL (reference sequence). The CDR3 DNA reads as TGTGCCAGCAGCCTACCGGGACAGTACAATTCACCCCTCCACTTT. Translation gives CASSLPGQYNSPLHF.

The genes are TRBV3-1 (or the pseudogene TRBV3-2) and TRBJ1-3; no firm D call. The germline gives CDR1 LGHDT, CDR2 YNNKEL (reference sequence). The CDR3 sequence is 14 residues long. Trimming shortened V by 1 base and J by 9 bases, and 13 bases separated the two germline ends. CDR3 sequence: CASSQGYPQATIYF. DNA of the CDR3: TGTGCCAGCAGCCAAGGGTACCCCCAGGCCACCATATATTTT.

This chain connects TRBV18 to TRBJ1-3; no clear D. This CDR3 comprises 15 residues. CDR1 and CDR2 from the germline V gene are KGHSH and LQKENI. V lost 6 bases to trimming and J lost 3 bases, with 15 bases between them. Here the CDR3 reads CASSLAEQSGNTIYF. The CDR3 nucleotides read TGTGCCAGCTCCCTCGCCGAACAGAGTGGAAACACCATATATTTT.

The CDR3 loop reads CASSASAVAGNGYTF. DNA of the CDR3: TGTGCCAGCAGTGCCTCGGCCGTGGCGGGGAATGGCTACACCTTC. V usage is TRBV6-4 and J usage is TRBJ1-2, with D unclear. Trimming shortened V by 4 bases and J by 6 bases, and 18 bases separated the two germline ends. This CDR3 spans 15 amino acids. The germline V gene has CDR1 MRHNA and CDR2 SNTAGT.

This clone was seen only once. The chain is built from TRBV6-5 and TRBJ2-1; D may be TRBD1 (5 bases). V was pared by 7 bases and J by 7 bases, with 11 bases between. The germline V gene encodes CDR1 MNHEY and CDR2 SVGAGI. This CDR3 has 12 amino acids. CDR3 residues: CASTTGGNEQFF. DNA for the CDR3: TGTGCCAGCACCACAGGTGGGAATGAGCAGTTCTTC.

V is TRBV20-1 and J is TRBJ1-1; TRBD1 aligns across 7 bases. Germline assignment: CDR1 DFQATT and CDR2 SNEGSKA (reference sequence). The CDR3 is 11 amino acids. The V and J ends lost 6 bases and 8 bases, in that order; junction bases with no gene match: 6. The CDR3 is CSAWTGREAFF. In DNA form, the CDR3 reads TGCAGTGCGTGGACAGGTAGAGAAGCTTTCTTT.

This chain joins TRBV19 and TRBJ2-3; no firm D call. CDR3 length: 17 amino acids. V lost 4 bases, J lost 4 bases, and 21 bases lay in between. CDR1 is LNHDA, CDR2 SQIVND, per germline (reference sequence). The CDR3 here is CASSKSGASHSPDTQYF. The DNA of the CDR3 is TGTGCCAGTAGTAAAAGTGGTGCTAGTCATTCCCCAGATACGCAGTATTTT.

This clone was counted a few times. The V gene is TRBV11-2, the J gene TRBJ1-1; 8 nucleotides align to TRBD1. This CDR3 is 18 amino acids long. Trimming took 5 bases from V and 3 from J; bases not matched to a gene: 17. The germline gives CDR1 SGHAT, CDR2 FQNNGV. The CDR3 spells CASSPRRDQGARHTEAFF. The CDR3, as DNA: TGTGCCAGCAGCCCCCGAAGGGATCAGGGGGCGCGACACACTGAAGCTTTCTTT.

The chain combines TRBV10-2 with TRBJ2-4; D possibly corresponds to TRBD2 (6 bases). Trimming cost V 3 bases and J 0 bases, with 9 bases left between them. Looked up from germline, CDR1 is WSHSY and CDR2 is SAAADI. The CDR3 extends over 15 amino acids. DNA of the CDR3: TGCGCCAGCAGTGATAGCGGTTTAGCCAAAAACATTCAGTACTTC. Amino acids: CASSDSGLAKNIQYF.

The chain carries TRBV5-1 and TRBJ2-5; D may be TRBD2 (5 bases). The V and J ends lost 3 bases and 3 bases respectively, with 12 bases between them. This CDR3 is built from 14 residues. The V gene's germline CDR1 is SGHRS and CDR2 YFSETQ. DNA of the CDR3: TGCGCCAGCAGCTACTACCGGGGAGAAGAGACCCAGTACTTC. Protein sequence: CASSYYRGEETQYF.

This clone was counted between two and nine times. CDR3 sequence reads: CASSVGISSGSINEQFF. CDR3 nucleotide sequence: TGTGCCAGCAGCGTTGGAATATCTAGCGGGAGTATAAATGAGCAGTTCTTC. The V gene is TRBV9, the J gene TRBJ2-1; 10 bases line up with TRBD2. The junction had 12 bases not matched to a gene; V was cut back by 2 bases and J by 7 bases. The germline CDR1 and CDR2 sequences are SGDLS and YYNGEE. The CDR3 loop spans 17 amino acids.

V usage is TRBV6-5 and J usage is TRBJ2-7, with 7 bases lining up with TRBD1. CDR3 length equals 15 residues. CDR1 is MNHEY, CDR2 SVGAGI, per germline. Trimming took 4 bases from V and 2 from J; bases not matched to a gene: 8. In DNA form, the CDR3 reads TGTGCCAGCAGTTCCGACAGGGTACGCGCCTACGAGCAGTACTTC. Translated: CASSSDRVRAYEQYF.

The chain recombines TRBV20-1 with TRBJ2-5, with 7 bases aligning to TRBD1. Looked up from germline, CDR1 is DFQATT and CDR2 is SNEGSKA (reference sequence). The CDR3 consists of 11 residues. V trimming: 5 bases; J trimming: 10 bases; junction bases outside the gene matches: 7. The CDR3 DNA sequence: TGCAGTGCTTTTACAGGGGTTTACCAGTACTTC. Translated: CSAFTGVYQYF.

This sequence joins TRBV11-3 and TRBJ2-5; D is possibly TRBD1 (6 bases). Germline V lookup: CDR1 SGHNT, CDR2 YENEEA. The V end was cut by 5 bases, the J end by 1 base, with 8 bases between. This CDR3 has 13 amino acids. In DNA form, the CDR3 reads TGTGCCAGCAGCGGGGGCCCCCAAGAGACCCAGTACTTC. Encoded protein: CASSGGPQETQYF. Complete variable domain (other parts from reference TRBV11-3 and TRBJ2-5): EAGVVQSPRYKIIEKKQPVAFWCNPISGHNTLYWYLQNLGQGPELLIRYENEEAVDDSQLPKDRFSAERLKGVDSTLKIQPAELGDSAVYLCASSGGPQETQYFGPGTRLLVL.

This rearrangement joins TRBV3-1 (or the pseudogene TRBV3-2) to TRBJ1-5; D might be TRBD1 (5 bases). The CDR3 loop spans 14 amino acids. CDR1 LGHDT and CDR2 YNNKEL come from the germline V gene (reference sequence). V dropped 1 base and J dropped 4 bases, with 8 bases sitting between them. CDR3 amino acids: CASSQGSGNQPQHF. Written as DNA, the CDR3 is TGTGCCAGCAGCCAAGGTTCAGGGAATCAGCCCCAGCATTTT.

This rearrangement joins TRBV9 to TRBJ1-6; D is undetermined. The CDR3 spans 15 residues. Germline V lookup: CDR1 SGDLS, CDR2 YYNGEE. Trimming shortened V by 4 bases and J by 6 bases, and 14 bases separated the two germline ends. CDR3 nucleotides: TGTGCCAGCAGCCTATGGGAGGGTATTAATTCACCCCTCCACTTT. Its translation: CASSLWEGINSPLHF.

The rearrangement links TRBV7-9 to TRBJ1-4; D not resolved. CDR3 length equals 15 residues. Germline loops: CDR1 SEHNR, CDR2 FQNEAQ (reference sequence). V was cut by 2 bases and J by 4 bases, with 11 bases left in between. The CDR3: CASSLTAEINEKLFF. Written as DNA, the CDR3 is TGTGCCAGCAGCTTAACGGCGGAGATTAATGAAAAACTGTTTTTT.

V and J are TRBV7-9 and TRBJ2-1; 14 nucleotides line up with TRBD2. Losses at the gene ends were 5 bases for V and 8 bases for J; bases not matched to a gene: 8. The CDR3 sequence is 16 residues long. Germline assignment: CDR1 SEHNR and CDR2 FQNEAQ (reference sequence). The CDR3 region has the DNA TGTGCCAGCAGCGCGGGACTAGCGGGAGAGGGCGATGAGCAGTTCTTC. Translated, it gives CASSAGLAGEGDEQFF.

J is TRBJ2-1 and V is TRBV7-2, with 10 bases lining up with TRBD2. There are 15 residues in the CDR3. CDR1 and CDR2 (germline): SGHTA, FQGNSA. The junction had 4 bases not matched to a gene; V was cut back by 4 bases and J by 4 bases. The CDR3 reads CASSSWTSGYNEQFF. CDR3 bases: TGTGCCAGCAGCTCTTGGACTAGCGGTTACAATGAGCAGTTCTTC.

The chain recombines TRBV2 with TRBJ2-3, with D possibly matching TRBD2 (6 bases). This CDR3 comprises 14 residues. V dropped 4 bases and J dropped 0 bases, with 8 bases sitting between them. Germline CDR1 SNHLY, CDR2 FYNNEI. The CDR3, as DNA: TGTGCCAGCAGTGGCGGGATAAGCACAGATACGCAGTATTTT. This gives the protein CASSGGISTDTQYF.

Remarks on this clone: One junction end disagrees with the germline gene, perhaps due to a read error. The chain recombines TRBV12-3 or TRBV12-4 with TRBJ2-1; 8 positions match TRBD2. This CDR3 contains 12 residues. CDR3 coding DNA: TGTGCCAGCAGTTTTAGGAGGAGCGGGGGTATCTTC. It encodes CASSFRRSGGIF.

The chain combines TRBV21-1 with TRBJ1-5; the table names TRBD1, a call not compared with the DNA. TRBV21-1 is annotated as a pseudogene. CDR3 length equals 16 residues. Written as DNA, the CDR3 is TGTGCCAGCAGGACAGGGGTAGTTAGTAGCAATCAGCCCCAGCATTTT. As protein: CASRTGVVSSNQPQHF.

The rearrangement joins TRBV7-9 to TRBJ1-5; the match to TRBD1 covers 8 bases. The trim removed 5 bases at V and 0 bases at J, leaving 6 bases unmatched. This CDR3 comprises 16 residues. The germline gives CDR1 SEHNR, CDR2 FQNEAQ (reference sequence). CDR3 DNA sequence: TGTGCCAGCAGCCTTTGGACAGGGAATAGCAATCAGCCCCAGCATTTT. Its protein is CASSLWTGNSNQPQHF.